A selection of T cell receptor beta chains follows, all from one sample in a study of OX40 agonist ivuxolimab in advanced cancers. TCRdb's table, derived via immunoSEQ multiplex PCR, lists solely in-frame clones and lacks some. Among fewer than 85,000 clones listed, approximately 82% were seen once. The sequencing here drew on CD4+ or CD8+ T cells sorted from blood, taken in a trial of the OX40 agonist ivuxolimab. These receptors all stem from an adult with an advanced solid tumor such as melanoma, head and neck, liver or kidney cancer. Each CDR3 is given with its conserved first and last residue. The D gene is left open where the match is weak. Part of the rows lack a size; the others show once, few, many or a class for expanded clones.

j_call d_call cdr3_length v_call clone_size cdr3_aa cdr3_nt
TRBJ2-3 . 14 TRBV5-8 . CASSLTPRADTQYF TGTGCCAGCAGCCTGACCCCGAGGGCAGATACGCAGTATTTT
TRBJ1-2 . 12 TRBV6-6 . CASRAGVYGYTF TGTGCCAGCCGCGCGGGAGTCTATGGCTACACCTTC
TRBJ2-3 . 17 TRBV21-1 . CASSPRTTGLSTDTQYF TGTGCCAGCAGCCCAAGGACTACAGGGCTGAGCACAGATACGCAGTATTTT
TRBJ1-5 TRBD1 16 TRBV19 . CASSPWTGEGGQPQHF TGTGCCAGTAGTCCCTGGACAGGTGAAGGGGGTCAGCCCCAGCATTTT
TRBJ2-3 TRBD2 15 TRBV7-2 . CASSLPSTPGGTQYF TGTGCCAGCAGCTTACCCTCAACGCCGGGGGGTACGCAGTATTTT
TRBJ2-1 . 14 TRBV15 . CATSREGRYNEQFF TGTGCCACCAGCAGAGAAGGTCGTTACAATGAGCAGTTCTTC
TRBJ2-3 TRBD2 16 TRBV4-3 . CASSQEASGGTDTQYF TGCGCCAGCAGCCAAGAGGCTAGCGGGGGCACAGATACGCAGTATTTT
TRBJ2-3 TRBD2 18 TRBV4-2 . CASSQGQRASGNADTQYF TGTGCCAGCAGCCAAGGTCAACGGGCTAGCGGAAACGCAGATACGCAGTATTTT
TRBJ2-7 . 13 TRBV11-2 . CASKTERFYEQYF TGTGCCAGCAAGACAGAGCGCTTCTACGAGCAGTACTTC
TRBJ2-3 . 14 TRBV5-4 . CASSRDGDTDTQYF TGTGCCAGCAGCCGGGACGGGGACACAGATACGCAGTATTTT
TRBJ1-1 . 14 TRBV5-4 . CASSLQGVNTEAFF TGTGCCAGCAGCTTGCAGGGAGTGAACACTGAAGCTTTCTTT
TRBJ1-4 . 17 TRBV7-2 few CASSLGLLAGTNEKLFF TGTGCCAGCAGCTTAGGACTGCTGGCAGGGACTAATGAAAAACTGTTTTTT
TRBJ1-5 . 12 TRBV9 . CASSVGVGAQHF TGTGCCAGCAGCGTAGGGGTGGGGGCCCAGCATTTT
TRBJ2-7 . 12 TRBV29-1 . CSVGNGFYEQYF TGCAGCGTTGGTAACGGGTTTTACGAGCAGTACTTC
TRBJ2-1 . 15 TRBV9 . CASSVGVSPGNEQFF TGTGCCAGCAGCGTAGGCGTCTCCCCGGGCAATGAGCAGTTCTTC
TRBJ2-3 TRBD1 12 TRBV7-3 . CASSWDRNTQYF TGTGCCAGCAGCTGGGACAGGAATACGCAGTATTTT
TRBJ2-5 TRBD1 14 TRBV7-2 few CASGRVGGSETQYF TGTGCCAGCGGTAGGGTAGGGGGCAGTGAGACCCAGTACTTC
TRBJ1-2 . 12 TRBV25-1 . CASSGDSGGYTF TGTGCCAGCAGTGGCGATTCGGGTGGCTACACCTTC
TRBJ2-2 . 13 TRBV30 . CAWSRTATGELFF TGTGCCTGGAGTCGGACAGCCACCGGGGAGCTGTTTTTT
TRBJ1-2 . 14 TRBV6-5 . CASRPNQGLVGYTF TGTGCCAGCAGACCCAACCAGGGTCTGGTCGGCTACACCTTC
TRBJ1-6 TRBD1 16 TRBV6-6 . CASRRVAGTADLTLHF TGTGCCAGCAGAAGGGTCGCCGGGACAGCGGACTTAACCCTCCACTTT
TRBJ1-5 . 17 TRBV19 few CASRTLVGRGVNQPQHF TGTGCCAGTAGAACCCTCGTAGGTAGGGGGGTCAATCAGCCCCAGCATTTT
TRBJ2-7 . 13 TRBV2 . CAAQAGTQGRQYF TGTGCCGCACAGGCCGGGACACAAGGCCGGCAGTACTTC
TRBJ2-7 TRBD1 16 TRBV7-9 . CASSLAGPGQGYEQYF TGTGCCAGCAGCTTAGCCGGTCCGGGACAGGGCTACGAGCAGTACTTC
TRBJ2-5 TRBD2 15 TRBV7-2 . CASSPSLAGWETQYF TGTGCCAGCAGCCCCTCACTAGCGGGGTGGGAGACCCAGTACTTC